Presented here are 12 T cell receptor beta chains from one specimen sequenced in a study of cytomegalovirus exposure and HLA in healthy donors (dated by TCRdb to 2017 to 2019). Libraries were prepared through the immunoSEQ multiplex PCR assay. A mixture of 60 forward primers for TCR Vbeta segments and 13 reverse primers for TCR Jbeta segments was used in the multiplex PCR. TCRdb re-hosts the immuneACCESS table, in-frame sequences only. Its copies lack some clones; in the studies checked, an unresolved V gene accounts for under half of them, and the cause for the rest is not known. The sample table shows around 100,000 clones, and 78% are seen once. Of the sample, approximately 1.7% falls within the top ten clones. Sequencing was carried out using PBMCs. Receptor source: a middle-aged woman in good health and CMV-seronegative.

The CDR3 coding sequence is TGTGCCAGCTCACCGAGGAGCGGCACGAACACCGGGGAGCTGTTTTTT. The encoded protein is CASSPRSGTNTGELFF. The V call is TRBV18, the J call TRBJ2-2; possibly TRBD2 for D (5 bases). CDR3 size: 16 residues. Trimming cost V 3 bases and J 0 bases, with 11 bases left between them. The germline V gene encodes CDR1 KGHSH and CDR2 LQKENI.

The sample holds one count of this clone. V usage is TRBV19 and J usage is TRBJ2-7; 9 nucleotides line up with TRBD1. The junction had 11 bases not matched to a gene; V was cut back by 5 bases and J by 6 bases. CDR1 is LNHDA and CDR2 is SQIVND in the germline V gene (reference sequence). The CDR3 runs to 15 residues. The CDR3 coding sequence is TGTGCCAGTAGTCGCTACCGGGACAGGGCTACCGAGCAGTACTTC. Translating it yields CASSRYRDRATEQYF.

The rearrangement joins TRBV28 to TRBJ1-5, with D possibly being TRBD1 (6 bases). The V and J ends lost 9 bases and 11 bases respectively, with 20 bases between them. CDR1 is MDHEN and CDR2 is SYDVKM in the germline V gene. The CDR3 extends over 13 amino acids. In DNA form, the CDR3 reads TGTGCCAGTCACACAGGGTTGTCGGAGGCCCAGCATTTT. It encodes CASHTGLSEAQHF. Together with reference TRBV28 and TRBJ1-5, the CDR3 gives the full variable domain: DVKVTQSSRYLVKRTGEKVFLECVQDMDHENMFWYRQDPGLGLRLIYFSYDVKMKEKGDIPEGYSVSREKKERFSLILESASTNQTSMYLCASHTGLSEAQHFGDGTRLSIL.

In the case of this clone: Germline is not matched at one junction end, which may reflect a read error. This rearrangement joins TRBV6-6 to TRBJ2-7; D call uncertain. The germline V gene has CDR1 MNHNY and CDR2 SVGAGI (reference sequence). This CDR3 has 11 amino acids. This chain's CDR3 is CASSYSDEQYF. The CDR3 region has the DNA TGTGCCAGCAGTTACTCCGACGAGCAGTACTTC.

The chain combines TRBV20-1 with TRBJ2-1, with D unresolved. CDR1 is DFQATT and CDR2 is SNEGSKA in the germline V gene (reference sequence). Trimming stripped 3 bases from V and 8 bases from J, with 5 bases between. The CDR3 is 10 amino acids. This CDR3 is CSASSHEQFF. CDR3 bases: TGCAGTGCTAGCAGTCATGAGCAGTTCTTC.

CDR3 amino acids: CASSQDPGTGGYEQYF. The DNA for the CDR3 is TGTGCCAGCAGCCAAGATCCCGGGACAGGGGGCTACGAGCAGTACTTC. The rearrangement uses TRBV4-2 and TRBJ2-5, with 11 bases matching TRBD1. The J call may not be correct, given that the DNA end is closer to TRBJ2-7. CDR1 and CDR2 from the germline V gene are LGHNA and YNFKEQ. The CDR3 is 16 residues long.

CDR3 DNA: TGTGCCAGCAGTTACGTACCCAGCTCTGGGGCCAACGTCCTGACTTTC. As protein: CASSYVPSSGANVLTF. The chain employs TRBV6-5 and TRBJ2-6; no clear D. The CDR3 consists of 16 residues. Germline V gene data show CDR1 as MNHEY and CDR2 as SVGAGI. V gave up 2 bases and J gave up 0 bases, with 8 bases separating them.

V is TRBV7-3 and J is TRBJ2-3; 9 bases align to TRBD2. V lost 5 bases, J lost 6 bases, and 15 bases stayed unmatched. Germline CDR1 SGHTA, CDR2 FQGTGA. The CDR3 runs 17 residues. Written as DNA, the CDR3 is TGTGCCAGCAGCGATAACCCGTGGCGGGAGGGCCCGGATACGCAGTATTTT. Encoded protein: CASSDNPWREGPDTQYF.

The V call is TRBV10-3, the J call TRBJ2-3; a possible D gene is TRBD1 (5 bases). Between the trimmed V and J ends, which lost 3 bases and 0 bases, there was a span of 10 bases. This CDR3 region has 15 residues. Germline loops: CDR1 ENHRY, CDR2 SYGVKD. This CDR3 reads CAISDGHRSTDTQYF. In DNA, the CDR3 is TGTGCCATCAGTGACGGCCACAGGAGCACAGATACGCAGTATTTT.

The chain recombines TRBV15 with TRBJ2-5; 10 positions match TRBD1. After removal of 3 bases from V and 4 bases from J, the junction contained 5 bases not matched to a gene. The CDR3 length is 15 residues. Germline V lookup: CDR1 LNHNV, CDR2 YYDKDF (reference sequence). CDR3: CATSRARDRGETQYF. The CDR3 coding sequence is TGTGCCACCAGCAGGGCACGGGACAGGGGAGAGACCCAGTACTTC.

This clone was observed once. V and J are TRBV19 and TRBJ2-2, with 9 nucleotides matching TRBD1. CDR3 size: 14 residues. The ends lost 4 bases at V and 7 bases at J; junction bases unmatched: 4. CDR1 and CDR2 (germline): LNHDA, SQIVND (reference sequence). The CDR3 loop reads CASSKQGAGGELFF. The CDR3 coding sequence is TGTGCCAGTAGTAAACAGGGGGCTGGCGGGGAGCTGTTTTTT.

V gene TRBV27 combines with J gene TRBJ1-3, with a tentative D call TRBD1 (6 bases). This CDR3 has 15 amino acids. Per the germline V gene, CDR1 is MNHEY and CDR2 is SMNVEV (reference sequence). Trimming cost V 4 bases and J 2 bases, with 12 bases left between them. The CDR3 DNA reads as TGTGCCAGCAGTTCCCTACAGGGAGCTGGAAACACCATATATTTT. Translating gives CASSSLQGAGNTIYF.